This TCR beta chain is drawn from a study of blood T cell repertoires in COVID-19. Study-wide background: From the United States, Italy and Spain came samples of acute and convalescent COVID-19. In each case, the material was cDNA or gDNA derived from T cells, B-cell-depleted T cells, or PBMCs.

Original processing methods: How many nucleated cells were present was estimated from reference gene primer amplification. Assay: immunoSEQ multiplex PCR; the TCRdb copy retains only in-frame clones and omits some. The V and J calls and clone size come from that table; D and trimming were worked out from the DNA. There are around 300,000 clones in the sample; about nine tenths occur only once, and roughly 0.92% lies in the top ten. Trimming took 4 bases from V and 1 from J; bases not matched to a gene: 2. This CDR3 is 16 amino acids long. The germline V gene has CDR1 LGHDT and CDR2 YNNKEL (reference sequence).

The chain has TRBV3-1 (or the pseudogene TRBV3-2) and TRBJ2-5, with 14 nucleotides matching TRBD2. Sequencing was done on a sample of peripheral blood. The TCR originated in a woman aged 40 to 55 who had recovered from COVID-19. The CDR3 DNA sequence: TGTGCCAGCAGCCCGGGACTAGCGGGGGCCCAAGAGACCCAGTACTTC. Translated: CASSPGLAGAQETQYF.